This entry describes one T cell receptor (beta chain). Per the original data handling: Reference gene primers were amplified, and this amplification served to estimate nucleated cell counts. Method: immunoSEQ multiplex PCR; TCRdb's copy keeps in-frame clones and lacks some. That table furnishes V, J and clone size, whereas the DNA furnished D and trimming. The sample lists about 22,000 clones; roughly four fifths were seen once. The entry originates in a study of blood T cell repertoires in COVID-19. Study overall: Sites in the United States, Italy and Spain provided acute and convalescent COVID-19 samples. Sample material is recorded as cDNA or gDNA derived from T cells, B-cell-depleted T cells, or PBMCs.

Sequenced input: peripheral blood. The TCR sequence derives from a man aged 65 to 79 with acute or convalescent COVID-19.

CDR3 nucleotides: TGTGCCAGCAGTGACAGGGAAAGGACTGAAGCTTTCTTT. Translation: CASSDRERTEAFF. The chain recombines TRBV6-7 with TRBJ1-1; 7 nucleotides match TRBD1. TRBV6-7 is given ORF status, its function remaining uncertain. Trimming at V came to 5 bases and at J to 5 bases, leaving 5 bases not matched to a gene. This CDR3 has 13 amino acids.